The 28 T cell receptor beta chains reported below all come from one sample, sequenced in a study of beta chain features in type 1 diabetes. The investigators reverse transcribed all of the isolated RNA, so they sequenced expressed TCRB transcripts. Profiling relied on immunoSEQ multiplex PCR, and the TCRdb table lists in-frame clones only, not all of them. This sample has roughly 500,000 clones, with approximately 10% found just once. Sequenced input: naive CD4+ T cells from blood. These receptors came from a woman between 18 and 29 years old in good health.

This clone occurred many times. The J gene is TRBJ2-1, the V gene TRBV4-3, with no clear D. V gave up 0 bases and J gave up 4 bases, with 4 bases separating them. This CDR3 is built from 13 residues. Germline V gives CDR1 LGHNA, CDR2 YSLEER. DNA for the CDR3: TGCGCCAGCAGCCAAGACGAGTACAATGAGCAGTTCTTC. It encodes CASSQDEYNEQFF.

In this sample, this clone turned up a few times. The rearrangement joins TRBV7-2 to TRBJ1-6; no definite D call. Trimming left V 1 base short and J 7 bases short, with 11 bases between. CDR3 size: 15 residues. The germline gives CDR1 SGHTA, CDR2 FQGNSA. In nucleotides, the CDR3 is TGTGCCAGCAGCTTAGGGGGTGGCTTGAATTCACCCCTCCACTTT. This gives the protein CASSLGGGLNSPLHF.

This clone came up a few times. The CDR3 region is CASSQEGSGGTAGQFF. CDR3 DNA: TGCGCCAGCAGCCAAGAAGGATCGGGGGGGACCGCTGGGCAGTTCTTC. This chain connects TRBV4-1 to TRBJ2-1; 8 bases agree with TRBD2. V lost 0 bases and J lost 12; bases outside the gene matches: 13. The germline CDR1 and CDR2 sequences are MGHRA and YSYEKL. The CDR3 has 16 residues.

This clone has a handful of counts. The chain has TRBV14 and TRBJ2-3; no clear D gene. CDR1 and CDR2 (germline): SGHDN, FVKESK. The CDR3 runs to 14 residues. The V gene lost 3 bases and the J gene lost 2 bases, with 9 bases spanning the gap. CDR3 coding DNA: TGTGCCAGCAGCCACGAGGTTATCACAGATACGCAGTATTTT. It is translated as CASSHEVITDTQYF.

The rearrangement links TRBV15 to TRBJ1-4; D unresolved. Trimming pared 0 bases from V and 8 bases from J, leaving 7 bases between. The CDR3 runs 13 residues. Per germline, CDR1 LNHNV and CDR2 YYDKDF (reference sequence). CDR3: CATSRDGEEKLFF. The CDR3 DNA sequence: TGTGCCACCAGCAGAGATGGGGAGGAAAAACTGTTTTTT. The full variable domain, in which reference TRBV15 and TRBJ1-4 provide the parts outside the CDR3, is DAMVIQNPRYQVTQFGKPVTLSCSQTLNHNVMYWYQQKSSQAPKLLFHYYDKDFNNEADTPDNFQSRRPNTSFCFLDIRSPGLGDTAMYLCATSRDGEEKLFFGSGTQLSVL.

This clone was seen more than once but under ten times. The chain carries TRBV5-4 and TRBJ2-7; a weak D match, TRBD1 (5 bases). The V gene's germline CDR1 is SGHNT and CDR2 YYREEE (reference sequence). The CDR3 runs 13 residues. Trimming took off 4 bases at V and 2 bases at J, with 10 bases between the two ends. Here the CDR3 reads CASSLRGTYEQYF. CDR3 in DNA: TGTGCCAGCAGCCTTAGGGGAACCTACGAGCAGTACTTC. Looking up the rest from reference TRBV5-4 and TRBJ2-7 gives the full variable domain: ETGVTQSPTHLIKTRGQQVTLRCSSQSGHNTVSWYQQALGQGPQFIFQYYREEENGRGNFPPRFSGLQFPNYSSELNVNALELDDSALYLCASSLRGTYEQYFGPGTRLTVT.

Comment on this clone: This CDR3 is also generated by other DNA sequences in the sample. The V call is TRBV5-1, the J call TRBJ2-5; 7 bases match TRBD1. The germline gives CDR1 SGHRS, CDR2 YFSETQ. After removal of 0 bases from V and 5 bases from J, the junction contained 7 bases not matched to a gene. The CDR3 totals 15 residues. The CDR3 coding sequence is TGCGCCAGCAGCTTGGCCGGGACAGCAGAGGAGACCCAGTACTTC. Its translation is CASSLAGTAEETQYF.

This chain connects TRBV20-1 to TRBJ2-4, with TRBD1 identical over 8 bases. V was clipped by 6 bases and J by 9 bases; unmatched bases: 4. The CDR3 contains 11 residues. Germline V gives CDR1 DFQATT, CDR2 SNEGSKA (reference sequence). This CDR3 reads CSAYTGGIQYF. The CDR3 region has the DNA TGCAGTGCCTATACAGGGGGCATTCAGTACTTC.

The rearrangement uses TRBV25-1 and TRBJ2-1; the D is unclear. The germline gives CDR1 MGHDK, CDR2 SYGVNS. The CDR3 has 12 residues. The V gene lost 4 bases and the J gene lost 4 bases, with 5 bases spanning the gap. The CDR3 nucleotides are TGTGCCAGCAGTGCAGTTTACAATGAGCAGTTCTTC. Its translation: CASSAVYNEQFF. Based on the CDR3 plus reference TRBV25-1 and TRBJ2-1, the full variable domain is EADIYQTPRYLVIGTGKKITLECSQTMGHDKMYWYQQDPGMELHLIHYSYGVNSTEKGDLSSESTVSRIRTEHFPLTLESARPSHTSQYLCASSAVYNEQFFGPGTRLTVL.

With regard to this clone: The sample contains more than one DNA sequence encoding this CDR3. The chain couples TRBV9 to TRBJ2-7; perhaps TRBD2 as D (5 bases). The germline V and J ends were trimmed by 0 bases and 2 bases, with 9 bases remaining between them. This CDR3 spans 14 amino acids. Germline V gene data show CDR1 as SGDLS and CDR2 as YYNGEE. The CDR3 coding sequence is TGTGCCAGCAGCGTAGACGGACTTACCTACGAGCAGTACTTC. Translating it yields CASSVDGLTYEQYF.

The gene calls are TRBV6-1 and TRBJ1-4; TRBD1 is a possible D gene (5 bases). Germline CDR1 and CDR2: MNHNS and SASEGT. Trimming took 11 bases from V and 0 from J, leaving 10 bases between them. The CDR3 is 13 amino acids. CDR3 in DNA: TGTGCCGGACGGGACTCAACTAATGAAAAACTGTTTTTT. It translates to CAGRDSTNEKLFF.

This clone has ten or more counts. V gene TRBV29-1 combines with J gene TRBJ1-4; no definite D call. Between the trimmed V and J ends, which lost 4 bases and 8 bases, there was a span of 14 bases. The CDR3 sequence is 13 residues long. Germline CDR1 is SQVTM and CDR2 is ANQGSEA. The CDR3 region has the DNA TGCAGCGTTGCTCGATCTATTCAAGAAAAACTGTTTTTT. Its translation is CSVARSIQEKLFF.

A few counts support this clone. This rearrangement joins TRBV21-1 to TRBJ2-3. TRBV21-1 is a pseudogene locus. CDR3 length equals 12 residues. The CDR3 DNA reads as TGTGCCAGACCCCGTGGACGGGATACGCAGTATTTT. It is translated as CARPRGRDTQYF.

The chain has TRBV14 and TRBJ1-6, with D maybe TRBD1 (5 bases). Trimming left V 4 bases short and J 3 bases short, with 7 bases between. This CDR3 comprises 14 residues. The V gene's germline CDR1 is SGHDN and CDR2 FVKESK. In DNA form, the CDR3 reads TGTGCCAGCAGCCGGGGGAGCTATAATTCACCCCTCCACTTT. Translating gives CASSRGSYNSPLHF.

This clone was counted between two and nine times. V gene TRBV11-2 combines with J gene TRBJ2-3; D possibly uses TRBD1 or TRBD2 (6 bases each). Germline assignment: CDR1 SGHAT and CDR2 FQNNGV. The V end was cut by 5 bases, the J end by 7 bases, with 13 bases between. The CDR3 has 13 amino acids. CDR3 in amino acids: CASSPRGGYTQYF. Written as DNA, the CDR3 is TGTGCCAGCAGCCCCCGAGGGGGGTATACGCAGTATTTT.

The rearrangement joins TRBV7-2 to TRBJ1-2; 7 nucleotides match TRBD1. Trimming removed 5 bases from V and 4 bases from J; junction bases left unmatched: 4. Per germline, CDR1 SGHTA and CDR2 FQGNSA. The CDR3 extends over 13 amino acids. The CDR3 DNA reads as TGTGCCAGCAGCCTCGACAGGGTCTATGGCTACACCTTC. Amino acids: CASSLDRVYGYTF. Together with reference TRBV7-2 and TRBJ1-2, the CDR3 gives the full variable domain: GAGVSQSPSNKVTEKGKDVELRCDPISGHTALYWYRQSLGQGLEFLIYFQGNSAPDKSGLPSDRFSAERTGGSVSTLTIQRTQQEDSAVYLCASSLDRVYGYTFGSGTRLTVV.

The V gene is TRBV7-9, the J gene TRBJ1-4, with D perhaps TRBD1 (5 bases). The germline V and J ends were trimmed by 3 bases and 5 bases, with 7 bases remaining between them. Per the germline V gene, CDR1 is SEHNR and CDR2 is FQNEAQ (reference sequence). This CDR3 region has 13 residues. The CDR3 loop is CASSFGANEKLFF. The CDR3 DNA is TGTGCCAGCAGCTTTGGGGCGAATGAAAAACTGTTTTTT.

This clone was seen at least ten times. Other DNA sequences from this sample encode an identical CDR3 as well. The rearrangement joins TRBV28 to TRBJ2-5; no firm D call. The CDR3 is 11 residues long. V gave up 2 bases and J gave up 5 bases, with 3 bases separating them. Germline V gene data show CDR1 as MDHEN and CDR2 as SYDVKM. The CDR3 nucleotides are TGTGCCAGCAGTTTACGGGAGACCCAGTACTTC. Its translation is CASSLRETQYF.

This sequence joins TRBV2 and TRBJ1-5; 10 bases agree with TRBD1. With 4 bases clipped from V and 7 bases from J, the junction kept 1 base outside the gene matches. The CDR3 has 13 residues. The germline CDR1 and CDR2 sequences are SNHLY and FYNNEI. The CDR3 sequence: CASSATGGQPQHF. The CDR3 nucleotides are TGTGCCAGCAGTGCGACAGGGGGCCAGCCCCAGCATTTT.

There are a few counts of this clone. The chain combines TRBV7-9 with TRBJ1-2; 7 nucleotides agree with TRBD1. This CDR3 contains 14 residues. Germline-derived CDR1 and CDR2 are SEHNR and FQNEAQ (reference sequence). The J segment lost 4 bases and the V segment lost 5 bases, leaving 7 bases of the junction unmatched. The CDR3 region has the DNA TGTGCCAGCAGCCTCGGACAGGCCTTCTATGGCTACACCTTC. Amino acids: CASSLGQAFYGYTF.

The table lists this clone with a few counts. The V call is TRBV5-4, the J call TRBJ1-2; D gene uncertain. This CDR3 contains 14 residues. The V end lost 4 bases, the J end lost 2 bases, and 12 bases lay between the germline ends. Germline lookup yields CDR1 SGHNT and CDR2 YYREEE (reference sequence). The CDR3 reads CASSPAGKNYGYTF. The CDR3 DNA reads TGTGCCAGCAGCCCAGCTGGTAAGAACTATGGCTACACCTTC.

This sequence joins TRBV28 and TRBJ2-5, with D perhaps being TRBD1 or TRBD2 (5 bases each). The ends were cut back, 5 bases at V and 5 bases at J, with 18 bases in the middle. This CDR3 region has 15 residues. Germline V gene lookup returns CDR1 MDHEN and CDR2 SYDVKM. The CDR3, as DNA: TGTGCCAGCAGTGTACCAGGGCGAGGGTGGGAGACCCAGTACTTC. This gives the protein CASSVPGRGWETQYF. Full variable domain (rest looked up from reference TRBV28 and TRBJ2-5): DVKVTQSSRYLVKRTGEKVFLECVQDMDHENMFWYRQDPGLGLRLIYFSYDVKMKEKGDIPEGYSVSREKKERFSLILESASTNQTSMYLCASSVPGRGWETQYFGPGTRLLVL.

This rearrangement joins TRBV6-5 to TRBJ2-1; D may be TRBD1 (5 bases). V gave up 6 bases and J gave up 1 base, with 13 bases separating them. From germline, CDR1 is MNHEY and CDR2 SVGAGI. CDR3 length: 15 amino acids. The CDR3 nucleotides read TGTGCCAGCAGCCGGTGGCAGGGTTCCTACAATGAGCAGTTCTTC. Its protein product is CASSRWQGSYNEQFF.

This clone came up a few times. The CDR3 region has the DNA TGTGCCTGGAGTGTAAGCGGGGGCCCCTACGAGCAGTACTTC. Its protein product is CAWSVSGGPYEQYF. The chain carries TRBV30 and TRBJ2-7; TRBD2 matches 8 bases. V gave up 0 bases and J gave up 2 bases; unmatched junction bases: 3. Germline V gene lookup returns CDR1 GTSNPN and CDR2 SVGIG (reference sequence). This CDR3 has 14 residues.

This clone was counted only a few times. J is TRBJ2-1 and V is TRBV9; 7 bases are a match to TRBD1. The CDR3 is 14 amino acids. CDR1 is SGDLS, CDR2 YYNGEE, per germline. The V segment lost 3 bases and the J segment 10 bases; nucleotides outside the gene matches: 10. In DNA, the CDR3 is TGTGCCAGCAGCGGAGGGGGCCCCGGGGCCGAGCAGTTCTTC. It yields the protein CASSGGGPGAEQFF.

This chain uses TRBV29-1 with TRBJ1-1, with unresolved D. CDR1 and CDR2 from the germline V gene are SQVTM and ANQGSEA. The CDR3 consists of 10 residues. The V end lost 7 bases, the J end lost 2 bases, and 5 bases lay between the germline ends. The CDR3 reads CSGINTEAFF. CDR3 DNA sequence: TGCAGCGGGATTAACACTGAAGCTTTCTTT. Variable domain in full (rest from reference TRBV29-1 and TRBJ1-1): SAVISQKPSRDICQRGTSLTIQCQVDSQVTMMFWYRQQPGQSLTLIATANQGSEATYESGFVIDKFPISRPNLTFSTLTVSNMSPEDSSIYLCSGINTEAFFGQGTRLTVV.

In this sample, this clone turned up a few times. V and J are TRBV28 and TRBJ2-5, with D hard to call. Trimming stripped 6 bases from V and 3 bases from J, with 14 bases between. Per germline, CDR1 MDHEN and CDR2 SYDVKM. The CDR3 is made up of 14 amino acids. CDR3: CASSPLFKEETQYF. Written as DNA, the CDR3 is TGTGCCAGCAGCCCCTTGTTTAAGGAAGAGACCCAGTACTTC.

This clone was counted only a few times. V and J are TRBV28 and TRBJ1-5; D perhaps matches TRBD1 (5 bases). Trimming left V 10 bases short and J 2 bases short, with 15 bases between. CDR1 and CDR2 from the germline V gene are MDHEN and SYDVKM. CDR3 length: 14 amino acids. CDR3 sequence (DNA): TGTGCCATCAGCGGTGGGGGTGGCAATCAGCCCCAGCATTTT. This gives the protein CAISGGGGNQPQHF.